This T cell receptor beta chain came from a study of shared clonotypes between healthy human individuals. Study observations and caveats: The authors sampled blood alone, and tissue repertoires likely differ.

The DNA input per sorted-subset replicate PCR was approximately 210 ng, corresponding to 28,000 or so T cell genomes. Original processing notes: There were no quality scores in the junction-only immunoSEQ sequences, so filtering differed. Data came from immunoSEQ multiplex PCR; TCRdb stores just in-frame clones and leaves some out. Clonal size and the V and J genes are those of that table, whereas D and trimming came from the DNA. The sample contains roughly 1.5 million clones, 98% of which appear only once. The CDR3 runs 17 residues. Germline CDR1 and CDR2: MDHEN and SYDVKM. V lost 3 bases and J 2 bases, leaving 20 bases between the germline ends. Comment on this clone: Its specificity is not known.

Source material: naive CD4+ T cells sorted from blood. Documented subset: CD45RA+ positively selected. The V call is TRBV28, the J call TRBJ2-7; D is perhaps TRBD2 (5 bases). The receptor was isolated from a man younger than 45 in good health. The CDR3 reads CASSFPSGFPPTYEQYF. CDR3 coding DNA: TGTGCCAGCAGTTTCCCGAGCGGCTTCCCGCCCACCTACGAGCAGTACTTC.